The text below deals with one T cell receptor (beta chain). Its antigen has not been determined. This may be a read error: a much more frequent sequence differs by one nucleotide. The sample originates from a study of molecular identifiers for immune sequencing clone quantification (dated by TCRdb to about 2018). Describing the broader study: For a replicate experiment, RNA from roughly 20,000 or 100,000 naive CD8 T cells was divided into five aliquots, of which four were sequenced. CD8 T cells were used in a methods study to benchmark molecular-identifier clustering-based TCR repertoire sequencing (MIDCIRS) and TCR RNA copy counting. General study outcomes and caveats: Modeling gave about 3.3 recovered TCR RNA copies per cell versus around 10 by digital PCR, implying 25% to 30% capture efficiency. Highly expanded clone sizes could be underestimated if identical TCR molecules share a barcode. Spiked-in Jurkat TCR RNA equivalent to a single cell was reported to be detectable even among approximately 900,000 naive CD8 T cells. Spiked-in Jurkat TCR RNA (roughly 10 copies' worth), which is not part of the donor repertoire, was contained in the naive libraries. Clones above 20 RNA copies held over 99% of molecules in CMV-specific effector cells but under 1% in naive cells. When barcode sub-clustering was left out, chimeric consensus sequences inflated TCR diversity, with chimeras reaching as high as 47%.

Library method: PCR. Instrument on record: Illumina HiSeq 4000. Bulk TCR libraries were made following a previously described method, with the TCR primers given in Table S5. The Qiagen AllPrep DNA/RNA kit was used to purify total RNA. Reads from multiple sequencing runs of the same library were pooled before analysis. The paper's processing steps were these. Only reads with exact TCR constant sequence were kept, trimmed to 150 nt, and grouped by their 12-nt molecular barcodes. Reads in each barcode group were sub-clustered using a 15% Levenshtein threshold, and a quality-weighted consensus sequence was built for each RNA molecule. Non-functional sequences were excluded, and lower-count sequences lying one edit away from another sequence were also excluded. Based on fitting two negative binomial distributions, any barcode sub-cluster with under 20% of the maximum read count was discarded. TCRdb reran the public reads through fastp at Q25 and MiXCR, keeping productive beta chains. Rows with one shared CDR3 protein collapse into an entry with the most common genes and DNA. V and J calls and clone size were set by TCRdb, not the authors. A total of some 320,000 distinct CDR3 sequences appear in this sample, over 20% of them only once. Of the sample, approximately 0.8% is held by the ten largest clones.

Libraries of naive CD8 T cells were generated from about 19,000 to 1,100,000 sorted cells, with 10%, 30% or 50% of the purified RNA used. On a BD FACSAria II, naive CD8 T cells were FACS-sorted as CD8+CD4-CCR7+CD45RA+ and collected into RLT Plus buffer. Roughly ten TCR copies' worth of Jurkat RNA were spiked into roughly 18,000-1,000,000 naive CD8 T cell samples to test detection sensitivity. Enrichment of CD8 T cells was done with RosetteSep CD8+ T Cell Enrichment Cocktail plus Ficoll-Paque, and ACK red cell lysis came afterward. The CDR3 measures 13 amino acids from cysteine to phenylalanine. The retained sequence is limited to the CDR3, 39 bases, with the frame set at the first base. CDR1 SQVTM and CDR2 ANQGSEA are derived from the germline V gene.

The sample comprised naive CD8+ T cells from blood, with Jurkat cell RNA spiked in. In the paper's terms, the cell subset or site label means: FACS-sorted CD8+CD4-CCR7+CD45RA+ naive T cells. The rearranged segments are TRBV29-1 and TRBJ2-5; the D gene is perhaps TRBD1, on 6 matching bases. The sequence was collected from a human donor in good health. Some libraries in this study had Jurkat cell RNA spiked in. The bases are TGCAGCGCTGAAGCTTGGACAGAAGAGACCCAGTACTTC. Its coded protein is CSAEAWTEETQYF.